This is a list of T cell receptor beta chains from one sample in a study of cytomegalovirus exposure and HLA in healthy donors. Clones were read by immunoSEQ multiplex PCR, and TCRdb kept only the in-frame ones, dropping some. The sample shows about 160,000 clones, roughly 85% of them seen only once. Material: PBMCs. All receptors come from a woman aged 45-65 years in good health and CMV-seropositive. The conserved cysteine and the conserved F or W are not part of the CDR3 here.

v_gene: TRBV19
j_gene: TRBJ1-1
CDR3aa: ASSIGTGLNTEAF

v_gene: TRBV27
j_gene: TRBJ1-5
CDR3aa: ASSLSLVTANQPQH

v_gene: TRBV27
j_gene: TRBJ1-5
CDR3aa: ASSSELGLNQPQH

v_gene: TRBV9
j_gene: TRBJ2-5
CDR3aa: ASSASLTVETQY

v_gene: TRBV2
j_gene: TRBJ2-5
CDR3aa: ASSAGQRLETQY

v_gene: TRBV7-2
j_gene: TRBJ2-1
CDR3aa: ASSLGQHNEQF

v_gene: TRBV5-1
j_gene: TRBJ2-1
CDR3aa: ASSPSGEGGYNEQF

v_gene: TRBV27
j_gene: TRBJ2-7
CDR3aa: ASSTQGYEQY

v_gene: TRBV11-2
j_gene: TRBJ2-1
CDR3aa: ASSLAFRGSSYNEQF

v_gene: TRBV7-8
j_gene: TRBJ2-1
CDR3aa: ATTDSGRGSYNEQF

v_gene: TRBV5-1
j_gene: TRBJ1-1
CDR3aa: ASSDADRGDTEAF

v_gene: TRBV7-2
j_gene: TRBJ2-3
CDR3aa: ASSQTSGGTDTQY

v_gene: TRBV5-4
j_gene: TRBJ2-5
CDR3aa: ASSLGQQETQY

v_gene: TRBV13
j_gene: TRBJ1-2
CDR3aa: ASSLDGGLGHGYT

v_gene: TRBV28
j_gene: TRBJ1-5
CDR3aa: ASRMGQGNQPQH

v_gene: TRBV6-6
j_gene: TRBJ2-5
CDR3aa: ASSLIQGIWETQY

v_gene: TRBV7-2
j_gene: TRBJ2-7
CDR3aa: ASSPDSYLREQY

v_gene: TRBV5-4
j_gene: TRBJ2-3
CDR3aa: ASSQTGESTDTQY

v_gene: TRBV29-1
j_gene: TRBJ2-1
CDR3aa: SVAREGSYNEQF

v_gene: TRBV9
j_gene: TRBJ2-7
CDR3aa: ASTPGWDTAYEQY

v_gene: TRBV28
j_gene: TRBJ1-2
CDR3aa: ASRLGGAGGANYGYT

v_gene: TRBV9
j_gene: TRBJ2-2
CDR3aa: ASSVVRTGELF

v_gene: TRBV7-9
j_gene: TRBJ1-2
CDR3aa: ASSYDRDGYT

v_gene: TRBV7-7
j_gene: TRBJ1-2
CDR3aa: ASSLTPPYGYT

v_gene: TRBV2
j_gene: TRBJ2-6
CDR3aa: ASSESPSSGANVLT

v_gene: TRBV6-1
j_gene: TRBJ1-2
CDR3aa: ASTPQVANYGYT

v_gene: TRBV4-3
j_gene: TRBJ1-2
CDR3aa: ASSQGTTGDARNGYT

v_gene: TRBV7-2
j_gene: TRBJ2-3
CDR3aa: ASSRAAGQRDTQY

v_gene: TRBV2
j_gene: TRBJ1-1
CDR3aa: ASGQGFDTEAF